This TCR beta chain emerged from a study of blood T cells in healthy people across ages. Primed by a sample-barcoded 5' primer and a J-beta primer mix, a second PCR proceeded for about 6 to 11 cycles. TCRdb processed the 5' RACE reads anew with MiXCR; each CDR3 protein has one entry. The table has over a million distinct CDR3 sequences, roughly 40% seen once. They isolated at least 7 million PBMCs from each sample. The material sequenced was blood. The TCR sequence derives from a young woman in good health.

CDR3 nucleotides: TGTGCCAGCAGTTTATCAACGGGGAACGGGGGGGGTCGCGAGCAGTACTTC. Translated: CASSLSTGNGGGREQYF. The chain recombines TRBV27 with TRBJ2-5; 8 bases are a match to TRBD2. TRBJ2-7 matches the DNA end more closely, so the J call is doubtful. This CDR3 has 17 amino acids. Germline assignment: CDR1 MNHEY and CDR2 SMNVEV (reference sequence).